These T cell receptor beta chains were read from a single sample in a study of blood T cells in healthy people across ages. TCRdb analysed the 5' RACE reads with MiXCR anew, one entry per CDR3 protein. The sample lists about 720,000 distinct CDR3 sequences, around a quarter occurring once. This same sample was also part of a study on T cells of mothers and their children.

The sequenced sample consisted of blood. The receptors shown here come from a boy aged 5-17 years in good health. Both conserved end residues are part of each CDR3. Each record gives: CDR3 DNA, CDR3 protein, J gene, V gene, D gene, clone size, CDR3 length. A D gene is named only where the DNA matches it firmly. Not all rows give a size; the values are once, few, many and, for expanded clones, a class.

CDR3nt: TGTGCCAGCAGCGTAACCGGGAGCGGGGTAGATACGCAGTATTTT
CDR3aa: CASSVTGSGVDTQYF
j_gene: TRBJ2-3
v_gene: TRBV9
d_gene: TRBD2
abundance: NA
len: 15

CDR3nt: TGTGCCAGCAGCATCCGGACAGCTCAAGAGACCCAGTACTTC
CDR3aa: CASSIRTAQETQYF
j_gene: TRBJ2-5
v_gene: TRBV5-5
d_gene: NA
abundance: NA
len: 14

CDR3nt: TGTGCCACCAGCGTCTGGGGGACTAGCGGGTCGAAGAATGAGCAGTTCTTC
CDR3aa: CATSVWGTSGSKNEQFF
j_gene: TRBJ2-1
v_gene: TRBV15
d_gene: TRBD2
abundance: NA
len: 17

CDR3nt: TGTGCCAGCAGCTTAGCTTCGGGACTAGCGGGAGCCAGCTCCTACGAGCAGTACTTC
CDR3aa: CASSLASGLAGASSYEQYF
j_gene: TRBJ2-7
v_gene: TRBV7-2
d_gene: TRBD2
abundance: few
len: 19

CDR3nt: TGTGCCAGCAGCCTGGGGTCTGCCGCCAATCAGCCCCAGCATTTT
CDR3aa: CASSLGSAANQPQHF
j_gene: TRBJ1-5
v_gene: TRBV27
d_gene: NA
abundance: once
len: 15

CDR3nt: TGCGCCAGCAGCCACCCGAAAGGGGGAGAAGGGACCCAGTACTTC
CDR3aa: CASSHPKGGEGTQYF
j_gene: TRBJ2-5
v_gene: TRBV4-1
d_gene: NA
abundance: NA
len: 15

CDR3nt: TGCGCCAGCAGCGAGCCGGGACTTACCTACGAGCAGTACTTC
CDR3aa: CASSEPGLTYEQYF
j_gene: TRBJ2-7
v_gene: TRBV5-1
d_gene: NA
abundance: NA
len: 14

CDR3nt: TGCGCCAGCAGCTTGATAAGGACAGGGGGCACCGGGGAGCTGTTTTTT
CDR3aa: CASSLIRTGGTGELFF
j_gene: TRBJ2-2
v_gene: TRBV5-1
d_gene: TRBD1
abundance: few
len: 16

CDR3nt: TGTGCCAGCGTTCCCGGGACAGGTTCTCCAGATACGCAGTATTTT
CDR3aa: CASVPGTGSPDTQYF
j_gene: TRBJ2-3
v_gene: TRBV2
d_gene: TRBD1
abundance: NA
len: 15

CDR3nt: TGCAGTGCTAGTGCTGGCTCCCGGGGAGAGACCCAGTACTTC
CDR3aa: CSASAGSRGETQYF
j_gene: TRBJ2-5
v_gene: TRBV20-1
d_gene: NA
abundance: few
len: 14

CDR3nt: TGTGCCAGCAGCTTAGCGGGGACAGGGGGCTCCTACGAGCAGTACTTC
CDR3aa: CASSLAGTGGSYEQYF
j_gene: TRBJ2-7
v_gene: TRBV7-8
d_gene: TRBD1
abundance: many
len: 16

CDR3nt: TGTGCCAGCAGTTTATTCAGGGGCACAGATGCGCAGTATTTT
CDR3aa: CASSLFRGTDAQYF
j_gene: TRBJ2-3
v_gene: TRBV27
d_gene: NA
abundance: NA
len: 14

CDR3nt: TGTGCCAGCAGCCTAGCGGTGGGCACCGGGGAGCTGTTTTTT
CDR3aa: CASSLAVGTGELFF
j_gene: TRBJ2-2
v_gene: TRBV6-4
d_gene: TRBD2
abundance: NA
len: 14

CDR3nt: TGCGCCAGCAGCCAACCCCGGACTAGTGGGGCCCAAAGGGTATTC
CDR3aa: CASSQPRTSGAQRVF
j_gene: TRBJ2-1
v_gene: TRBV4-1
d_gene: TRBD2
abundance: few
len: 15

CDR3nt: TGCGCCAGCAGCCAAGCAGGGACCTACACCTTC
CDR3aa: CASSQAGTYTF
j_gene: TRBJ1-2
v_gene: TRBV4-1
d_gene: NA
abundance: few
len: 11

CDR3nt: TGTGCCACCACGGCGGGGGCGCCACTTTACAATGAGCAGTTCTTC
CDR3aa: CATTAGAPLYNEQFF
j_gene: TRBJ2-1
v_gene: TRBV27
d_gene: NA
abundance: NA
len: 15

CDR3nt: TGTGCCACCAGCCAAAAACTAGCGGGGAGTTACAATGAGCAGTTCTTC
CDR3aa: CATSQKLAGSYNEQFF
j_gene: TRBJ2-1
v_gene: TRBV15
d_gene: TRBD2
abundance: few
len: 16

CDR3nt: TGTGCCAGCACCCTAGAAGGGGCAGCTGGAAACACCATATATTTT
CDR3aa: CASTLEGAAGNTIYF
j_gene: TRBJ1-3
v_gene: TRBV3-1
d_gene: NA
abundance: NA
len: 15

CDR3nt: TGCGCCAGCAGCCCCCTAGGACAGAGGGCCGGGGAGCTGTTTTTT
CDR3aa: CASSPLGQRAGELFF
j_gene: TRBJ2-2
v_gene: TRBV4-1
d_gene: NA
abundance: NA
len: 15

CDR3nt: TGTGCCAGCAGCAACAGGGAAGGCTACGAGCAGTACTTC
CDR3aa: CASSNREGYEQYF
j_gene: TRBJ2-7
v_gene: TRBV7-9
d_gene: NA
abundance: NA
len: 13

CDR3nt: TGTGCCAGCAGTTCACTCCATAGAGGCAACAATCAGCCCCAGCATTTT
CDR3aa: CASSSLHRGNNQPQHF
j_gene: TRBJ1-5
v_gene: TRBV27
d_gene: NA
abundance: few
len: 16

CDR3nt: TGCGCCAGCAGCCAAACGACAGGTTCCTACGAGCAGTACTTC
CDR3aa: CASSQTTGSYEQYF
j_gene: TRBJ2-7
v_gene: TRBV4-3
d_gene: NA
abundance: NA
len: 14

CDR3nt: TGTGCCAGCAGCACCATTACCCCTCAGCCCCAGCATTTT
CDR3aa: CASSTITPQPQHF
j_gene: TRBJ1-5
v_gene: TRBV6-6
d_gene: NA
abundance: NA
len: 13

CDR3nt: TGTGCCAGCAGCCAAGCAGGGACCTCCTACAATGAGCAGTTCTTC
CDR3aa: CASSQAGTSYNEQFF
j_gene: TRBJ2-1
v_gene: TRBV3-1
d_gene: NA
abundance: NA
len: 15

CDR3nt: TGTGCCAGCTCACCAAGCTCGGCTAATGAGCAGTTCTTC
CDR3aa: CASSPSSANEQFF
j_gene: TRBJ2-1
v_gene: TRBV18
d_gene: NA
abundance: many
len: 13

CDR3nt: TGTGCCAGCAGCCTTGACCCCAGGGCAGGAGGAGGCTACACCTTC
CDR3aa: CASSLDPRAGGGYTF
j_gene: TRBJ1-2
v_gene: TRBV7-9
d_gene: NA
abundance: few
len: 15